A selection of T cell receptor beta chains follows, all from one sample in a study of shared clonotypes between healthy human individuals. Here immunoSEQ multiplex PCR was the method, and the copy in TCRdb shows in-frame clones only, minus some. The repertoire holds approximately 2.3 million clones, with approximately 93% as singletons. Specimen: naive CD4+ T cells from PBMCs. Receptors originate from a young man in good health. Some clones in this sample may be carry-over from other donors' samples. The conserved cysteine and the conserved F or W are not part of the CDR3 here.

V gene,CDR3 protein
TRBV18,ASSTRSRTSGYQETQY
TRBV21-1,ASPGLAGTTDTQY
TRBV9,ASSRVGPETQY
TRBV25-1,ASSGTSGMTQY
TRBV28,ASSSPAGGPSNEQF
TRBV28,ASRQTGGGYGYT
TRBV4-1,ASSQDGTRSSGNTIY
TRBV7-6,ASSLSPPTGQETQY
TRBV30,AWSKGPTAYEQY
TRBV7-9,ASSPGQRNEKLF
TRBV5-1,ASTAGTSGSSDTQY
TRBV4-3,ASSQGKGVTEAF
TRBV5-6,ASSLGWGGRVPGGYT
TRBV7-2,ASRGPSSSYGYT
TRBV10-3,ATRQDSGYNEQF
TRBV27,ASSRQGPYEQY
TRBV19,ASRGTGAGVTGELF
TRBV28,ASSLSQGWWPQH
TRBV30,AWSSGPSNQPQH
TRBV6-1,ASSEDGRGVVLEKLF
TRBV6-5,ASSPPIAGLGQF
TRBV5-4,ASTPPGVLTHEQY
TRBV11-2,ASSLAGGPSTDTQY
TRBV21-1,ASSKPLTTDRSLERDEQF
TRBV5-1,ASSFSLDQPQH
TRBV27,ASILIWEAQY
TRBV19,ASTWGGQPQH
TRBV27,ASSGQGARGPIAKNIQY
TRBV4-2,ASSQDSTSMTSDTQY
TRBV5-1,ASSLKLQGAHDRGYT
TRBV5-6,ASSGIIQGAVGQF
TRBV7-3,ASSQSRRPNPRETQY
TRBV29-1,SVEQGRSYNEQF
TRBV11-2,ASSPEGLSDTQY
TRBV18,ASSPGLAGDNEQF
TRBV4-2,ASSQEAGGGYNEQF
TRBV5-1,ASSSRTADHYGYT
TRBV5-1,ASSLGSSGSISYEQY
TRBV28,ASTGRSTRDTGELF
TRBV30,AWTTGVQPQH